This T cell receptor (beta chain) was observed in a study of T cell responses to AZD1222 COVID-19 vaccine. The study, taken as a whole, reports: The repertoires were collected only after the peak T cell response. Among the donors, most were white British and more were female, and clonal diversity was possibly underestimated. Spike-specific TCR breadth rose after two AZD1222 doses, and depth rose as well. Only a handful of AZD1222 recipients were seropositive at baseline.

The method was immunoSEQ multiplex PCR; TCRdb's version includes in-frame clones alone and lacks a portion of them. Among 95,000 to 150,000 clones listed, roughly nine tenths were seen once. The CDR3 length is 16 residues. The V gene's germline CDR1 is SGHTA and CDR2 FQGNSA. Trimming cost V 1 base and J 10 bases, with 20 bases left between them. As regards this clone: Its antigen is as yet unknown.

The source of this sequence is an adult in good health. The chain employs TRBV7-2 and TRBJ1-5; D remains ambiguous. Here the sequenced sample was peripheral blood, taken on day 0 of AZD1222 vaccination. This CDR3 reads CASSLVSGGAQVPQHF. In DNA form, the CDR3 reads TGTGCCAGCAGCTTAGTTTCGGGAGGCGCCCAGGTTCCCCAGCATTTT. The entire variable domain, with the rest obtained from reference TRBV7-2 and TRBJ1-5, is as follows: GAGVSQSPSNKVTEKGKDVELRCDPISGHTALYWYRQSLGQGLEFLIYFQGNSAPDKSGLPSDRFSAERTGGSVSTLTIQRTQQEDSAVYLCASSLVSGGAQVPQHFGDGTRLSIL.